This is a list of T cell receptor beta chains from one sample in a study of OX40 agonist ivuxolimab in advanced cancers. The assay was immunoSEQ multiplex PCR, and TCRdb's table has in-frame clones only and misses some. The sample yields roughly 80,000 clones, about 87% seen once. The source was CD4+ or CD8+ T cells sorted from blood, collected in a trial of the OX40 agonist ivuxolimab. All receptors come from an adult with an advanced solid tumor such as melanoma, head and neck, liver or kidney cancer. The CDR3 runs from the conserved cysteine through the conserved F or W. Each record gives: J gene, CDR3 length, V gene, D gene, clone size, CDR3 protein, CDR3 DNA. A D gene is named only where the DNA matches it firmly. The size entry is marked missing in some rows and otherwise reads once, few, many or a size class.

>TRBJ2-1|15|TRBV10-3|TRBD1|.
CAIRMDRASNNEQFF
TGTGCCATCAGAATGGACAGGGCCAGCAACAATGAGCAGTTCTTC
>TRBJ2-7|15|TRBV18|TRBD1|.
CASSPPGQGFYEQYF
TGTGCCAGCTCACCACCGGGACAGGGGTTCTACGAGCAGTACTTC
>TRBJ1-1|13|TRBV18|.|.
CATAPRPNTEAFF
TGTGCCACCGCCCCGCGACCGAACACTGAAGCTTTCTTT
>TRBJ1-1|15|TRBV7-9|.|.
CASSLTGIMNTEAFF
TGTGCCAGCAGCTTAACAGGGATCATGAACACTGAAGCTTTCTTT
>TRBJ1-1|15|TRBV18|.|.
CASSPPRGVNTEAFF
TGTGCCAGCTCACCACCACGGGGGGTGAACACTGAAGCTTTCTTT
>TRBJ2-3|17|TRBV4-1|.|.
CASSLQQAYTSTDTQYF
TGCGCCAGCAGCCTGCAGCAGGCTTATACTAGCACAGATACGCAGTATTTT
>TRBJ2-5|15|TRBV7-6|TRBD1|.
CASSPDLTGGETQYF
TGTGCCAGCAGCCCCGACCTGACAGGGGGAGAGACCCAGTACTTC
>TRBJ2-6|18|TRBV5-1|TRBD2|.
CASSSGTSAFSGANVLTF
TGCGCCAGCAGCTCCGGGACTAGCGCTTTCTCTGGGGCCAACGTCCTGACTTTC
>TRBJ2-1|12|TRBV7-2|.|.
CASSLASDEQFF
TGTGCCAGCAGCTTAGCCAGCGATGAGCAGTTCTTC
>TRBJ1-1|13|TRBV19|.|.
CASSMVQNTEAFF
TGTGCCAGTAGTATGGTACAGAACACTGAAGCTTTCTTT
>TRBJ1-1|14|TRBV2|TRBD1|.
CASSYGQGNTEAFF
TGTGCCAGCAGTTACGGACAGGGGAACACTGAAGCTTTCTTT
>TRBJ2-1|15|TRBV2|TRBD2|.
CASSEGAGGPDEQFF
TGTGCCAGCAGTGAAGGGGCGGGAGGGCCGGATGAGCAGTTCTTC
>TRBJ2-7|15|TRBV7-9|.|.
CASSPPSPGSYEQYF
TGTGCCAGCAGCCCCCCTTCCCCCGGCTCCTACGAGCAGTACTTC
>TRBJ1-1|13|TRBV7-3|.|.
CASSYRANTEAFF
TGTGCCAGCAGCTACAGAGCTAACACTGAAGCTTTCTTT
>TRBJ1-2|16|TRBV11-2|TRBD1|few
CASSLAPDRANYGYTF
TGTGCCAGCAGCTTAGCCCCGGACAGGGCTAACTATGGCTACACCTTC
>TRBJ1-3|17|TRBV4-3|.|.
CASSQEAWGASGNTIYF
TGCGCCAGCAGCCAAGAGGCTTGGGGGGCGAGTGGAAACACCATATATTTT
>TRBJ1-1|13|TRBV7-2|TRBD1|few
CASSPDRGRVAFF
TGTGCCAGCAGCCCGGACAGGGGGCGGGTGGCTTTCTTT
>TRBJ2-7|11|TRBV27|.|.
CASSGGTETTF
TGTGCCAGCAGTGGCGGGACCGAGACTACGTTC
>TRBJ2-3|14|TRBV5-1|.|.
CASSLAGSTDTQYF
TGCGCCAGCAGCTTGGCGGGGAGCACAGATACGCAGTATTTT
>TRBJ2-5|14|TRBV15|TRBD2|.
CATAPAGVGETQYF
TGTGCCACCGCCCCAGCGGGAGTAGGCGAGACCCAGTACTTC
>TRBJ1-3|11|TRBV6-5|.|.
CASSYLNTIYF
TGTGCCAGCAGTTACTTGAACACCATATATTTT
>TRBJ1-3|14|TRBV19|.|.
CASTLGQGSNTIYF
TGTGCCAGTACCCTCGGGCAGGGTAGTAACACCATATATTTT
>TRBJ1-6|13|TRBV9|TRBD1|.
CASGTGDNSPLHF
TGTGCCAGCGGGACAGGGGATAATTCACCCCTCCACTTT
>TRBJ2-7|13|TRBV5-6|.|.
CASSRAGIYEQYF
TGTGCCAGCAGTCGCGCGGGAATCTACGAGCAGTACTTC
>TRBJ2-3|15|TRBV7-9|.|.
CASSLGLPTTDTQYF
TGTGCCAGCAGCTTAGGACTACCAACCACAGATACGCAGTATTTT
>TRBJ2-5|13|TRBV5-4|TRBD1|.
CASGRQGQETQYF
TGTGCCAGCGGCAGACAGGGCCAAGAGACCCAGTACTTC
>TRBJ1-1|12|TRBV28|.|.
CASIYQNTEAFF
TGTGCCAGCATCTATCAGAACACTGAAGCTTTCTTT
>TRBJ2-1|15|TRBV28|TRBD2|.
CASRVGGSSYNEQFF
TGTGCCAGCAGAGTGGGCGGGAGCTCCTACAATGAGCAGTTCTTC
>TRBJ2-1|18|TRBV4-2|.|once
CASSQDLINADTYNEQFF
TGTGCCAGCAGCCAAGATCTAATTAATGCGGACACCTACAATGAGCAGTTCTTC
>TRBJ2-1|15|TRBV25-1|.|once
CASSEGLDYIDEQFF
TGTGCCAGCAGTGAGGGGCTAGACTATATCGATGAGCAGTTCTTC
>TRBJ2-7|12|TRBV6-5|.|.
CATGGGTDEQYF
TGTGCCACAGGGGGGGGTACGGACGAGCAGTACTTC
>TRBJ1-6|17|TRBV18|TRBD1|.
CASSPIAVQGGISPLHF
TGTGCCAGCTCACCGATAGCGGTCCAGGGGGGGATTTCACCCCTCCACTTT
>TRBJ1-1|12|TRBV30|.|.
CAWSWQGTEAFF
TGTGCCTGGAGTTGGCAGGGTACTGAAGCTTTCTTT
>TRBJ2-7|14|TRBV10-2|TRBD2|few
CASRASGGLLEQYF
TGCGCCAGCAGGGCTAGCGGGGGTCTCTTGGAGCAGTACTTC
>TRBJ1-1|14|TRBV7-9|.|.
CASSLSGKNTEAFF
TGTGCCAGCAGCTTAAGTGGAAAGAACACTGAAGCTTTCTTT
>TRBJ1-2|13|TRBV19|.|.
CASSIRQNYGYTF
TGTGCCAGTAGTATACGTCAGAACTATGGCTACACCTTC
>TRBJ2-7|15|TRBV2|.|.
CASGYSLGGAYEQYF
TGTGCCAGCGGCTACAGTTTGGGTGGGGCCTACGAGCAGTACTTC
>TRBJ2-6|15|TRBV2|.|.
CASSYVPSGANVLTF
TGTGCCAGCAGTTATGTCCCCTCTGGGGCCAACGTCCTGACTTTC
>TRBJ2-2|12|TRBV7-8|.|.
CASLIYRGELFF
TGTGCCAGCTTGATATATAGGGGGGAGCTGTTTTTT
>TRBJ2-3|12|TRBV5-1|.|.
CASSLGKDTQYF
TGCGCCAGCAGCTTGGGGAAAGATACGCAGTATTTT
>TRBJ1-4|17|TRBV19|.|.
CASSIAPYRSTNEKLFF
TGTGCCAGTAGTATAGCCCCCTACAGATCAACTAATGAAAAACTGTTTTTT
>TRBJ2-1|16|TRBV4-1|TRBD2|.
CASSQRLAEIYNEQFF
TGCGCCAGCAGCCAGAGACTAGCGGAGATCTACAATGAGCAGTTCTTC